Listed here are 16 T cell receptor beta chains from one sample, sequenced in a study of blood T cell repertoires in COVID-19. Sequencing used immunoSEQ multiplex PCR; TCRdb keeps in-frame clones, though not all of them. The sample has around 250,000 clones, approximately 91% seen once. Input material: peripheral blood. Every receptor here comes from a human donor in a cohort sampled during active COVID-19.

The DNA for the CDR3 is TGCGCCAGCAGCTTCGAAGCGGGATCACGAAGAAGCTCCTACAATGAGCAGTTCTTC. It yields the protein CASSFEAGSRRSSYNEQFF. V usage is TRBV5-1 and J usage is TRBJ2-1; 7 nucleotides align to TRBD2. The CDR3 has 19 amino acids. V gave up 2 bases and J gave up 0 bases; unmatched junction bases: 14. Germline V gene lookup returns CDR1 SGHRS and CDR2 YFSETQ.

The rearrangement joins TRBV7-2 to TRBJ2-3; D might be TRBD2 (7 bases). The CDR3 contains 15 residues. Trimming left V 4 bases short and J 7 bases short, with 18 bases between. CDR1 SGHTA and CDR2 FQGNSA come from the germline V gene. This CDR3 reads CASSWGAGDHNTQYF. The CDR3 bases are TGTGCCAGCAGCTGGGGGGCGGGGGACCATAATACGCAGTATTTT. Full variable domain (remainder filled in from reference TRBV7-2 and TRBJ2-3): GAGVSQSPSNKVTEKGKDVELRCDPISGHTALYWYRQSLGQGLEFLIYFQGNSAPDKSGLPSDRFSAERTGGSVSTLTIQRTQQEDSAVYLCASSWGAGDHNTQYFGPGTRLTVL.

The CDR3 nucleotides read TGTGCCATCAGTGAAAGGCAGGGGCATAGCTCCTATAATTCACCCCTCCACTTT. Residues: CAISERQGHSSYNSPLHF. The chain recombines TRBV10-3 with TRBJ1-6, with D perhaps matching TRBD1 (6 bases). Germline values: CDR1 ENHRY, CDR2 SYGVKD. This CDR3 has 18 amino acids. The ends were cut back, 3 bases at V and 0 bases at J, with 15 bases in the middle.

This chain joins TRBV11-3 and TRBJ2-7, with D unclear. The CDR3 totals 14 residues. The germline CDR1 and CDR2 sequences are SGHNT and YENEEA. With 0 bases removed from V and 3 bases from J, the gap between germline ends came to 9 bases. The CDR3 nucleotides read TGTGCCAGCAGCTTAGACTCGCGAGGCTACGAGCAGTACTTC. It encodes CASSLDSRGYEQYF.

The gene calls are TRBV28 and TRBJ2-7, with 8 bases that match TRBD2. The J segment lost 0 bases and the V segment lost 6 bases, leaving 4 bases of the junction unmatched. Per the germline V gene, CDR1 is MDHEN and CDR2 is SYDVKM. The CDR3 has 14 residues. The CDR3 spells CASRTGGASYEQYF. For the CDR3, the DNA is TGTGCCAGCAGGACCGGGGGGGCCTCCTACGAGCAGTACTTC.

This clone has only a few counts. This chain connects TRBV5-1 to TRBJ1-1; 8 positions agree with TRBD1. Germline loops: CDR1 SGHRS, CDR2 YFSETQ. The CDR3 spans 14 residues. V shed 2 bases, J shed 2 bases, and the junction held 2 bases outside the gene matches. CDR3 in DNA: TGCGCCAGCAGCTTTGGACAGGGAAACACTGAAGCTTTCTTT. This encodes CASSFGQGNTEAFF.

This chain joins TRBV5-5 and TRBJ2-3; weak D call: TRBD2 (6 bases). V was trimmed by 0 bases and J by 6 bases, leaving 11 bases between them. CDR3 length equals 14 residues. In germline, CDR1 is SGHKS, CDR2 YYEKEE (reference sequence). The CDR3 spells CASSLVGGSDTQYF. CDR3 nucleotide sequence: TGTGCCAGCAGCTTGGTAGGAGGGTCTGATACGCAGTATTTT.

The chain carries TRBV24-1 and TRBJ1-1; 7 nucleotides agree with TRBD1. The CDR3 runs 12 residues. V lost 9 bases, J lost 3 bases, and 3 bases stayed unmatched. Germline CDR1 reads KGHDR; CDR2 reads SFDVKD. The CDR3 sequence: CATSTGDTEAFF. CDR3 in DNA: TGTGCCACCTCAACAGGGGACACTGAAGCTTTCTTT.

This CDR3 is CASSLVSGGLSYEQYF. CDR3 nucleotides: TGTGCCAGCAGCTTAGTTAGCGGGGGCCTCTCCTACGAGCAGTACTTC. The chain joins TRBV11-2 to TRBJ2-7; 9 nucleotides align to TRBD2. V was clipped by 1 base and J by 0 bases; unmatched bases: 4. CDR3 length: 16 amino acids. Germline assignment: CDR1 SGHAT and CDR2 FQNNGV.

The J gene is TRBJ2-7, the V gene TRBV29-1; D is ambiguous. The germline V gene encodes CDR1 SQVTM and CDR2 ANQGSEA. The CDR3 is made up of 12 amino acids. The ends were cut back, 4 bases at V and 2 bases at J, with 9 bases in the middle. The CDR3 reads CSVGSPPYEQYF. The CDR3 DNA follows: TGCAGCGTTGGGAGTCCCCCCTACGAGCAGTACTTC.

This rearrangement joins TRBV30 to TRBJ2-1; TRBD2 might be the D (5 bases). The CDR3 length is 11 residues. Trimming left V 0 bases short and J 12 bases short, with 9 bases between. In germline, CDR1 is GTSNPN, CDR2 SVGIG (reference sequence). The DNA of the CDR3 is TGTGCCTGGAGTGTAGGACTGTGGCAGTTCTTC. Translation: CAWSVGLWQFF.

The chain couples TRBV5-4 to TRBJ2-7, with 8 positions matching TRBD2. This CDR3 comprises 15 residues. The junction had 7 bases not matched to a gene; V was cut back by 2 bases and J by 3 bases. The germline V gene encodes CDR1 SGHNT and CDR2 YYREEE (reference sequence). The CDR3 loop is CASSFGGARNYEQYF. CDR3 nucleotide sequence: TGTGCCAGCAGCTTCGGGGGGGCCAGGAACTACGAGCAGTACTTC.

This chain connects TRBV12-3 or TRBV12-4 to TRBJ1-2; D unresolved. Deletions cut 3 bases from V and 4 bases from J, with 9 bases between. The CDR3 consists of 13 residues. CDR3 bases: TGTGCCAGCAGTTTGTGGCGGTCCTATGGCTACACCTTC. Protein: CASSLWRSYGYTF.

V usage is TRBV3-1 (or the pseudogene TRBV3-2) and J usage is TRBJ2-7; 7 bases match TRBD1. This CDR3 contains 15 residues. J lost 3 bases, V lost 1 base, and 6 bases had no gene match. The germline V gene encodes CDR1 LGHDT and CDR2 YNNKEL (reference sequence). The CDR3 reads CASSQGMGQYYEQYF. CDR3 nucleotide sequence: TGTGCCAGCAGCCAAGGTATGGGACAGTACTACGAGCAGTACTTC.

Worth noting for this clone: Other nucleotide sequences from this sample produce the same CDR3. V usage is TRBV2 and J usage is TRBJ2-7, with D perhaps TRBD1 (6 bases). Trimming cost V 8 bases and J 1 base, with 15 bases left between them. This CDR3 is 14 amino acids long. Per germline, CDR1 SNHLY and CDR2 FYNNEI. CDR3 nucleotides: TGTGCCAGCTCACGATCGCAGGGGTCCTACGAGCAGTACTTC. This gives the protein CASSRSQGSYEQYF.

This clone was recorded once. This chain connects TRBV9 to TRBJ1-1, with D possibly matching TRBD1 (5 bases). There are 12 residues in the CDR3. Between the trimmed V and J ends, which lost 0 bases and 10 bases, there was a span of 10 bases. Looked up from germline, CDR1 is SGDLS and CDR2 is YYNGEE. The CDR3 loop is CASSVEGQGAFF. DNA of the CDR3: TGTGCCAGCAGCGTAGAGGGGCAGGGAGCTTTCTTT.